These 22 T cell receptor beta chains were sequenced from one sample in a study of shared clonotypes between healthy human individuals. Assay used: immunoSEQ multiplex PCR; TCRdb lists only in-frame clones, some missing. The sample carries 300,000 to 350,000 clones, 70% to 75% recorded once. The sample comprised memory CD4+ T cells sorted from blood. Subset noted: CD45RA-negative fraction. These receptors originate from a man aged 25-45 years in good health.

The chain uses TRBV15 and TRBJ2-7; D is undetermined. V dropped 1 base and J dropped 6 bases, with 13 bases sitting between them. Germline V gene data show CDR1 as LNHNV and CDR2 as YYDKDF (reference sequence). This CDR3 comprises 14 residues. Here the CDR3 reads CATSRVGSWSEQYF. CDR3 sequence (DNA): TGTGCCACCAGCAGAGTCGGATCTTGGTCCGAGCAGTACTTC.

The gene calls are TRBV11-2 and TRBJ1-3, with unresolved D. This CDR3 is built from 11 residues. CDR1 is SGHAT and CDR2 is FQNNGV in the germline V gene. Deletions cut 0 bases from V and 8 bases from J, with 2 bases between. DNA of the CDR3: TGTGCCAGCAGCTTAGACCACACCATATATTTT. The encoded protein is CASSLDHTIYF.

This clone showed up just a few times. V and J are TRBV6-5 and TRBJ1-2; possible D gene TRBD1, 6 bases. The CDR3 contains 12 residues. Between the trimmed V and J ends, which lost 7 bases and 8 bases, there was a span of 14 bases. Germline assignment: CDR1 MNHEY and CDR2 SVGAGI. Here the CDR3 reads CASTDRIGGYTF. The CDR3, as DNA: TGTGCCAGCACCGACAGGATAGGGGGCTACACCTTC.

V and J are TRBV29-1 and TRBJ2-7; 10 nucleotides agree with TRBD2. J lost 8 bases, V lost 6 bases, and 13 bases had no gene match. CDR3 length: 14 residues. Germline assignment: CDR1 SQVTM and CDR2 ANQGSEA. CDR3 nucleotides: TGCAGCGTCTCCCTAGCGGGAGAACGGAAAAAGCAGTACTTC. Protein: CSVSLAGERKKQYF.

This clone was seen only a few times. The chain carries TRBV27 and TRBJ2-3, with TRBD2 identical over 8 bases. Germline CDR1 and CDR2: MNHEY and SMNVEV (reference sequence). This CDR3 has 17 amino acids. V was pared by 6 bases and J by 1 base, with 12 bases of the junction left unmatched. CDR3 nucleotide sequence: TGTGCCAGCAGGTACAGCGTGCGGGGGGCTGGCACAGATACGCAGTATTTT. This codes for CASRYSVRGAGTDTQYF.

This clone was observed many times. The CDR3 loop is CASRLEMANEQFF. CDR3 in DNA: TGTGCCAGCAGACTGGAAATGGCCAATGAGCAGTTCTTC. The chain carries TRBV2 and TRBJ2-1; D remains unclear. The ends were cut back, 6 bases at V and 6 bases at J, with 12 bases in the middle. Per the germline V gene, CDR1 is SNHLY and CDR2 is FYNNEI. The CDR3 extends over 13 amino acids.

This clone has just one count. This chain uses TRBV28 with TRBJ2-1; TRBD2 matches 12 bases. Germline CDR1 and CDR2: MDHEN and SYDVKM. The junction had 9 bases not matched to a gene; V was cut back by 9 bases and J by 3 bases. This CDR3 is built from 16 residues. The CDR3 nucleotides read TGTGCCAGTATAAAACCGGGACTAGCGGGCTACAATGAGCAGTTCTTC. This codes for CASIKPGLAGYNEQFF.

This clone was counted between two and nine times. The rearrangement links TRBV5-4 to TRBJ2-1; tentative D call: TRBD1 (7 bases). The CDR3 has 14 residues. V shed 0 bases and J shed 9 bases, with 13 bases lying between them. CDR1 SGHNT and CDR2 YYREEE come from the germline V gene (reference sequence). In DNA, the CDR3 is TGTGCCAGCAGCTTGGGACAGGGAGGCGGTGAGCAGTTCTTC. As protein: CASSLGQGGGEQFF.

This clone was found a few times. This chain links TRBV29-1 with TRBJ2-1, with a tentative D call TRBD1 (6 bases). Germline V lookup: CDR1 SQVTM, CDR2 ANQGSEA. The CDR3 loop spans 14 amino acids. Trimming removed 8 bases from V and 1 base from J, with 15 bases in between. The CDR3 DNA sequence: TGCAGCATCCAGTCCGGGACATCCTACAATGAGCAGTTCTTC. Translated, it gives CSIQSGTSYNEQFF.

The J gene is TRBJ2-1, the V gene TRBV5-1; TRBD2 matches at 7 bases. CDR1 is SGHRS, CDR2 YFSETQ, per germline. With V trimmed by 7 bases and J by 3 bases, 10 bases remained unmatched. This CDR3 has 15 residues. As DNA, the CDR3 is TGCGCCAGCTCCCCCGGGGCTAGCGGCTACAATGAGCAGTTCTTC. Its translation: CASSPGASGYNEQFF.

The chain recombines TRBV5-6 with TRBJ2-2; 7 nucleotides line up with TRBD2. The CDR3 is 15 amino acids. J gave up 3 bases and V 1 base, and 3 bases lay outside the gene matches. From germline, CDR1 is SGHDT and CDR2 YYEEEE. The chain's CDR3 is CASSLTAGDTGELFF. CDR3 coding DNA: TGTGCCAGCAGCTTGACGGCGGGAGACACCGGGGAGCTGTTTTTT.

The CDR3 spells CAGEEAGAGEQFF. For the CDR3, the DNA is TGTGCCGGAGAGGAAGCGGGAGCTGGTGAGCAGTTCTTC. The chain has TRBV7-9 and TRBJ2-1; TRBD2 matches 8 bases. From germline, CDR1 is SEHNR and CDR2 FQNEAQ (reference sequence). V shed 11 bases, J shed 9 bases, and the junction held 12 bases outside the gene matches. The CDR3 is 13 amino acids.

This chain links TRBV10-1 with TRBJ2-7; maybe TRBD1 (7 bases). Trimming removed 2 bases from V and 2 bases from J, with 13 bases in between. Germline loops: CDR1 WNHNN, CDR2 SYGVQD (reference sequence). The CDR3 has 15 residues. In DNA form, the CDR3 reads TGCGCCAGCAGTGAGGGGGGGACAGTTGCCTACGAGCAGTACTTC. Translating gives CASSEGGTVAYEQYF.

V and J are TRBV28 and TRBJ2-7, with 7 bases that match TRBD2. The CDR3 consists of 16 residues. CDR1 MDHEN and CDR2 SYDVKM come from the germline V gene. Germline trimming cut 6 bases from V and 3 bases from J; bases unmatched to any gene: 14. The CDR3 coding sequence is TGTGCCAGCAGACGTATCGGGGCTAGCGGCTTCTACGAGCAGTACTTC. Amino acid sequence: CASRRIGASGFYEQYF.

The chain combines TRBV9 with TRBJ1-1; D is possibly TRBD1 (6 bases). Trimming stripped 0 bases from V and 6 bases from J, with 9 bases between. Per the germline V gene, CDR1 is SGDLS and CDR2 is YYNGEE. CDR3 size: 13 residues. DNA of the CDR3: TGTGCCAGCAGCGTAGGCAGGGGCCCTGAAGCTTTCTTT. Amino acids: CASSVGRGPEAFF.

The J gene is TRBJ2-7, the V gene TRBV7-8; 9 nucleotides line up with TRBD1. Trimming at V came to 5 bases and at J to 4 bases, leaving 9 bases not matched to a gene. The germline CDR1 and CDR2 sequences are SGHVS and FQNEAQ. The CDR3 is 15 residues long. The CDR3 protein is CASSAQGAPGYEQYF. In DNA form, the CDR3 reads TGTGCCAGCAGCGCACAGGGGGCGCCAGGTTACGAGCAGTACTTC.

The rearrangement joins TRBV2 to TRBJ2-5; possibly TRBD1 for D (6 bases). The CDR3 sequence is 14 residues long. Germline V lookup: CDR1 SNHLY, CDR2 FYNNEI. Trimming removed 6 bases from V and 5 bases from J, with 16 bases in between. CDR3 loop: CASSQQGRGETQYF. CDR3 bases: TGTGCCAGCAGCCAACAGGGACGTGGCGAGACCCAGTACTTC. Together with reference TRBV2 and TRBJ2-5, the CDR3 gives the full variable domain: EPEVTQTPSHQVTQMGQEVILRCVPISNHLYFYWYRQILGQKVEFLVSFYNNEISEKSEIFDDQFSVERPDGSNFTLKIRSTKLEDSAMYFCASSQQGRGETQYFGPGTRLLVL.

This clone was seen more than once but under ten times. The chain carries TRBV4-1 and TRBJ2-7; 9 positions agree with TRBD2. J gave up 3 bases and V 4 bases, and 16 bases lay outside the gene matches. The CDR3 has 18 residues. Looked up from germline, CDR1 is MGHRA and CDR2 is YSYEKL. CDR3 loop: CASSLVTFSGRGNYEQYF. The CDR3 DNA reads as TGCGCCAGCAGCCTTGTTACTTTTAGCGGGAGAGGAAACTACGAGCAGTACTTC.

The rearrangement joins TRBV21-1 to TRBJ2-6; the D call in the table, TRBD2, was not verified against the DNA. TRBV21-1 is a recognized pseudogene. CDR3 length: 19 amino acids. In nucleotides, the CDR3 is TGTGCCAGCAGTACTTCATGGGCCTTTGGAGGCTCTGGGGCCAACGTCCTGACTTTC. It encodes CASSTSWAFGGSGANVLTF.

DNA of the CDR3: TGTGCCAGCAGCTTAAATCTCGCCGAAAAACTGTTTTTT. It yields the protein CASSLNLAEKLFF. This chain joins TRBV7-8 and TRBJ1-4; D gene uncertain. This CDR3 is 13 amino acids long. Germline CDR1 reads SGHVS; CDR2 reads FQNEAQ. Trimming took 2 bases from V and 8 from J, leaving 9 bases between them.

This clone has a handful of counts. The CDR3 protein is CASSLAATAGYEQYF. CDR3 bases: TGTGCCAGCAGCTTAGCGGCGACAGCGGGCTACGAGCAGTACTTC. The chain couples TRBV7-2 to TRBJ2-7; tentatively, D is TRBD2 (6 bases). Trimming cost V 0 bases and J 3 bases, with 12 bases left between them. This CDR3 region has 15 residues. Germline V gene sequence: CDR1 SGHTA, CDR2 FQGNSA.

Comments on this clone: One base away lies a much larger clone, so this may be a sequencing read error. This chain links TRBV7-8 with TRBJ2-5; either TRBD1 or TRBD2 may fit D (5 bases each). There are 13 residues in the CDR3. CDR1 and CDR2 from the germline V gene are SGHVS and FQNEAQ. The ends were cut back, 1 base at V and 7 bases at J, with 10 bases in the middle. The CDR3 spells CASSLEVGATQYF. In DNA form, the CDR3 reads TGTGCCAGCAGCTTAGAAGTCGGGGCGACCCAGTACTTC.